Included here is one TCR beta chain sequence, with context. The data were taken from a study of blood T cell repertoires in COVID-19. In the study overall: T cells, B-cell-depleted T cells, or PBMCs provided the cDNA or gDNA that served as material.

Original methodology: Amplification of reference gene primers was used by the study to estimate nucleated cell counts. Clones were read by immunoSEQ multiplex PCR, and TCRdb kept only the in-frame ones, dropping some. D and trimming come from the DNA, and the V and J calls and clone size come from that table. The sample consists of around 75,000 clones, around 89% of them appearing once. This CDR3 has 16 amino acids. Trimming took 5 bases from V and 0 from J; bases not matched to a gene: 10. Sequencing was carried out using peripheral blood. The receptor comes from a man aged 45 to 65 with acute or convalescent COVID-19. This rearrangement joins TRBV23-1 to TRBJ2-7; 7 bases are shared with TRBD1. TRBV23-1 falls under the ORF class, with uncertain function. This chain's CDR3 is CASSSPDRLCSYEQYF. CDR3 in DNA: TGCGCCAGCAGTTCGCCGGACAGGCTTTGCTCCTACGAGCAGTACTTC.